This T cell receptor (beta chain) is from a study of cytomegalovirus exposure and HLA in healthy donors. Study context: The Caucasian-associated ancestry cluster contained approximately 81% of the approximately 430 genotyped donors. Study-wide results and limits: When a later analysis compared HLA-associated TCR beta chains with equally common others, the HLA-associated chains turned out to be more clonally expanded and to have lower generation probabilities.

About this clone: As yet, its antigen is unknown.

This cohort consisted of healthy bone marrow donors. Primers included in the PCR were 60 Vbeta and 13 Jbeta primers. Profiling relied on immunoSEQ multiplex PCR, and the TCRdb table lists in-frame clones only, not all of them. The repertoire holds approximately 120,000 clones, over 60% seen once, with roughly 12% in the top ten. This CDR3 is built from 16 residues. Germline V gives CDR1 MGHRA, CDR2 YSYEKL. The V gene end was trimmed by 1 base and the J gene end by 5 bases; junction bases not matched to a gene: 6. The specimen sequenced was PBMCs. The TCR sequence derives from a middle-aged woman in good health and CMV-seropositive. V is TRBV4-1 and J is TRBJ2-5; 11 bases match TRBD1. CDR3 residues: CASSQAWTGGRETQYF. The CDR3 DNA sequence: TGCGCCAGCAGCCAAGCCTGGACAGGGGGCAGGGAGACCCAGTACTTC.